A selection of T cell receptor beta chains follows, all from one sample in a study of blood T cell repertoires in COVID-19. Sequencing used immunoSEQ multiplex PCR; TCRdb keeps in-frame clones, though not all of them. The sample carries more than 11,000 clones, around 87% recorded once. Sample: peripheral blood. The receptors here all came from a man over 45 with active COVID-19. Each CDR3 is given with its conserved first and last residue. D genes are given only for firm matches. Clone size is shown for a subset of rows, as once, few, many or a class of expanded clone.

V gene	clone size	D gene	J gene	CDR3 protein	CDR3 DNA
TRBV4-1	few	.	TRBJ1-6	CASSQETGSLGYSPLHF	TGCGCCAGCAGCCAAGAAACAGGGTCCCTGGGATATTCACCCCTCCACTTT
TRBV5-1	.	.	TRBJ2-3	CASSLAGTDTQYF	TGCGCCAGCAGCTTGGCCGGCACAGATACGCAGTATTTT
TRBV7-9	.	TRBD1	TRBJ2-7	CASSLQGSSYEQYF	TGTGCCAGCAGCCTACAGGGGAGCTCCTACGAGCAGTACTTC
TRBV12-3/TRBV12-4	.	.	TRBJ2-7	CASSTFGYEQYF	TGTGCCAGCAGTACGTTCGGGTACGAGCAGTACTTC
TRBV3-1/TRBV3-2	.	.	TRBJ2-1	CASSPPGKEQFF	TGTGCCAGCAGCCCCCCGGGGAAAGAGCAGTTCTTC
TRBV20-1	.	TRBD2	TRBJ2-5	CSASRTSGENWQETQYF	TGCAGTGCTAGTAGGACTAGCGGGGAAAACTGGCAAGAGACCCAGTACTTC
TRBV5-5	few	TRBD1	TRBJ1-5	CASSWGVRTGYSNQPQHF	TGTGCCAGCAGCTGGGGGGTGAGGACAGGATATAGCAATCAGCCCCAGCATTTT
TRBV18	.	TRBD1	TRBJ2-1	CASSPGIWGTANEQFF	TGTGCCAGCTCACCAGGGATTTGGGGGACAGCTAATGAGCAGTTCTTC
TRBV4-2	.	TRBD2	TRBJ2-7	CASSQRLGLAGNEQYF	TGTGCCAGCAGCCAGAGACTGGGACTAGCGGGAAACGAGCAGTACTTC
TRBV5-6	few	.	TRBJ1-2	CASSLRGGYTF	TGTGCCAGCAGCTTGCGAGGTGGCTACACCTTC
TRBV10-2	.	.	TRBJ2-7	CATRWAGSYEQYF	TGCGCCACCCGGTGGGCTGGCTCCTACGAGCAGTACTTC
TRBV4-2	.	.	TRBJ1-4	CASSQGGGNEKLFF	TGTGCCAGCAGCCAAGGAGGCGGTAATGAAAAACTGTTTTTT
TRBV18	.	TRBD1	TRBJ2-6	CASSPPYGQGWSGANVLTF	TGTGCCAGCTCACCACCGTATGGACAGGGCTGGTCTGGGGCCAACGTCCTGACTTTC
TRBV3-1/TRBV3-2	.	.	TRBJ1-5	CASSEGQTNQPQHF	TGTGCCAGCAGCGAAGGACAGACCAATCAGCCCCAGCATTTT
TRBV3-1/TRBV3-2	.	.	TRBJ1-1	CASSHNGGYEAFF	TGTGCCAGCAGCCACAATGGAGGGTATGAGGCTTTCTTT
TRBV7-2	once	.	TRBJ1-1	CASSLDSGSLKSAFF	TGTGCCAGCAGCTTAGATTCGGGGAGCCTGAAATCCGCTTTCTTT
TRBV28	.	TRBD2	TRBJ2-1	CASSLPAGSNNEQFF	TGTGCCAGCAGTTTACCAGCGGGAAGCAACAATGAGCAGTTCTTC
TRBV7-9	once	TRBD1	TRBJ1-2	CASRGTDYNYGYTF	TGTGCCAGCAGAGGGACAGATTATAACTATGGCTACACCTTC
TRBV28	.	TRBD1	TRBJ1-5	CASSQGTASNQPQHF	TGTGCCAGCAGTCAAGGGACAGCTAGCAATCAGCCCCAGCATTTT
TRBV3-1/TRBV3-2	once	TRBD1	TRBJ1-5	CASSQDPGTGMQPQHF	TGTGCCAGCAGCCAAGACCCAGGGACAGGGATGCAGCCCCAGCATTTT
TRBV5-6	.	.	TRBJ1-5	CASSLGRGAGQPQHF	TGTGCCAGCAGCTTGGGGCGGGGGGCTGGACAGCCCCAGCATTTT
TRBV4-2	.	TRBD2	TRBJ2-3	CASSQQAGGAADTQYF	TGTGCCAGCAGCCAACAAGCGGGAGGGGCCGCAGATACGCAGTATTTT
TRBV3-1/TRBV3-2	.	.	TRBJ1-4	CASSVHAQGTNEKLFF	TGTGCCAGCAGCGTACATGCACAGGGAACTAATGAAAAACTGTTTTTT
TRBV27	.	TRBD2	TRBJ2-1	CASRPAGGSYNEQFF	TGTGCCAGCAGGCCAGCGGGAGGGTCCTACAATGAGCAGTTCTTC
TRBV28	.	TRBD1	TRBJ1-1	CASSWRTGVTEAFF	TGTGCCAGCAGTTGGAGGACAGGGGTCACTGAAGCTTTCTTT
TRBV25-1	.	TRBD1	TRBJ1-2	CASRGDRGDYGYTF	TGTGCCAGCAGGGGAGACAGGGGGGACTATGGCTACACCTTC
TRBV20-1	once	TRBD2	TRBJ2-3	CSASGREGRTDTQYF	TGCAGTGCTAGTGGGCGGGAGGGTCGCACAGATACGCAGTATTTT
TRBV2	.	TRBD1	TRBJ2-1	CASKRDRNNEQFF	TGTGCCAGCAAACGGGACAGGAACAATGAGCAGTTCTTC
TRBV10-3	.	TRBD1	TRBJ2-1	CAISEWQGAGSEQFF	TGTGCCATCAGTGAGTGGCAGGGGGCAGGGAGTGAGCAGTTCTTC
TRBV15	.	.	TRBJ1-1	CATSSPVQRGTEAFF	TGTGCCACCAGCAGTCCCGTTCAACGGGGAACTGAAGCTTTCTTT
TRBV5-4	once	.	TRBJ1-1	CASSLFDRENTEAFF	TGTGCCAGCAGCTTATTCGATCGGGAGAACACTGAAGCTTTCTTT
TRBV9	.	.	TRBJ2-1	CASSVGGRTHNEQFF	TGTGCCAGCAGCGTAGGAGGGAGGACCCACAATGAGCAGTTCTTC
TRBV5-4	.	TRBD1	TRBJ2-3	CASAGQGRTDTQYF	TGTGCCAGCGCGGGACAGGGGCGCACAGATACGCAGTATTTT
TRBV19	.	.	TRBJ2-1	CASSIRRDSYNEQFF	TGTGCCAGTAGTATTAGGCGGGACTCCTACAATGAGCAGTTCTTC
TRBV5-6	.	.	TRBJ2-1	CASSLDPSSNEQFF	TGTGCCAGCAGCTTGGATCCTAGCTCCAATGAGCAGTTCTTC
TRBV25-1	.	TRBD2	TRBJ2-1	CASSDWLAGPAGNEQFF	TGTGCCAGCAGTGACTGGCTAGCGGGCCCCGCCGGGAATGAGCAGTTCTTC
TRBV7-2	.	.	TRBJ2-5	CASSLDRKETQYF	TGTGCCAGCAGCTTAGACAGGAAAGAGACCCAGTACTTC
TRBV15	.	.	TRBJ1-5	CATSIDRAQPQHF	TGTGCCACCAGCATAGATCGAGCGCAGCCCCAGCATTTT
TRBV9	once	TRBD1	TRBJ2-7	CASSGSPDRGDYEQYF	TGTGCCAGCAGCGGCTCCCCCGACAGGGGGGATTACGAGCAGTACTTC
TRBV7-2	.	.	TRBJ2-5	CASSLKITTNF	TGTGCCAGCAGCTTAAAGATTACTACCAACTTC
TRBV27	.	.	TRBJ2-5	CASRGQDQETQYF	TGTGCCAGCAGGGGGCAGGACCAAGAGACCCAGTACTTC
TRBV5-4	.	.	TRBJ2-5	CASSLSTEMGETQYF	TGTGCCAGCAGCTTGTCAACAGAGATGGGAGAGACCCAGTACTTC
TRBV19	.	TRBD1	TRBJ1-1	CASSPGQGFGTEAFF	TGTGCCAGTAGCCCGGGACAGGGGTTTGGGACTGAAGCTTTCTTT
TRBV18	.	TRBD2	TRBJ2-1	CASSPGTSGSAFF	TGTGCCAGCTCACCAGGGACTAGCGGGAGTGCGTTCTTC
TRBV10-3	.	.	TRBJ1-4	CAISEGGQGNEKLFF	TGTGCCATCAGTGAGGGAGGGCAGGGAAATGAAAAACTGTTTTTT
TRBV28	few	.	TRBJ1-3	CASSLITGLTGNTIYF	TGTGCCAGCAGTTTAATTACAGGTCTGACTGGAAACACCATATATTTT
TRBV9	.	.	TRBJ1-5	CASSVSSGGNQPQHF	TGTGCCAGCAGCGTTTCAAGCGGGGGCAATCAGCCCCAGCATTTT
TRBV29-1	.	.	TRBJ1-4	CSVGGTSANEKLFF	TGCAGCGTTGGAGGGACATCGGCTAATGAAAAACTGTTTTTT
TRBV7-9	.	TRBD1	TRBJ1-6	CASSFTGTGPNSPLHF	TGTGCCAGCAGTTTCACCGGGACAGGACCTAATTCACCCCTCCACTTT
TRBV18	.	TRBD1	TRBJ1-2	CASSPQGDRGGGYGYTF	TGTGCCAGCTCACCACAAGGCGACAGGGGAGGAGGCTATGGCTACACCTTC
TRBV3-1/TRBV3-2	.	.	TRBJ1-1	CASSRRRGTEAFF	TGTGCCAGCAGCCGACGAAGAGGTACTGAAGCTTTCTTT
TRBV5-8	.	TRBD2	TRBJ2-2	CASRGLAANTGELFF	TGTGCCAGCAGAGGACTAGCGGCGAACACCGGGGAGCTGTTTTTT
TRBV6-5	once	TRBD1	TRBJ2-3	CASSYTGQGIDTQYF	TGTGCCAGCAGTTACACAGGACAGGGGATAGATACGCAGTATTTT
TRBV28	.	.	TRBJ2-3	CASSLQGGADTQYF	TGTGCCAGCAGTTTACAGGGGGGAGCAGATACGCAGTATTTT
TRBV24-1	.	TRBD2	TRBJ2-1	CATSDQGTSGSRNNEQFF	TGTGCCACCAGTGACCAGGGGACTAGCGGGAGCAGGAACAATGAGCAGTTCTTC